Shown below are 26 T cell receptor beta chains from a single sample sequenced in a study of T cell responses to AZD1222 COVID-19 vaccine. This table comes from immunoSEQ multiplex PCR, and its TCRdb copy is limited to in-frame clones, with some not included. Among 75,000 to 95,000 clones listed, about 90% were seen once. The sample was peripheral blood, taken on day 0 of MenACWY control vaccination. Source of these receptors: an adult in good health.

The chain combines TRBV5-5 with TRBJ1-2; weak D call: TRBD1 (5 bases). Germline CDR1 and CDR2: SGHKS and YYEKEE (reference sequence). The length of the CDR3 is 13 residues. V shed 1 base and J shed 7 bases, with 11 bases lying between them. CDR3 DNA: TGTGCCAGCAGCTTGTCAGGGTATAGTGGCTACACCTTC. Translated, it gives CASSLSGYSGYTF.

The chain is built from TRBV27 and TRBJ1-2; 8 positions match TRBD1. Germline V gene sequence: CDR1 MNHEY, CDR2 SMNVEV (reference sequence). The J segment lost 8 bases and the V segment lost 4 bases, leaving 6 bases of the junction unmatched. The CDR3 has 13 amino acids. The CDR3 coding sequence is TGTGCCAGCAGTTCCGAGACAGGGGTCGGCTACACCTTC. Amino acid sequence: CASSSETGVGYTF.

The chain uses TRBV3-1 (or the pseudogene TRBV3-2) and TRBJ2-3; 8 bases line up with TRBD1. V lost 1 base to trimming and J lost 6 bases; unmatched junction nucleotides: 6. The germline V gene has CDR1 LGHDT and CDR2 YNNKEL (reference sequence). The CDR3 loop spans 15 amino acids. Here the CDR3 reads CASSQGQGFSDTQYF. DNA of the CDR3: TGTGCCAGCAGCCAAGGACAGGGGTTCTCGGATACGCAGTATTTT.

The V call is TRBV5-1, the J call TRBJ2-5, with D hard to call. The V end lost 0 bases, the J end lost 3 bases, and 12 bases lay between the germline ends. Germline values: CDR1 SGHRS, CDR2 YFSETQ. The CDR3 runs to 15 residues. The CDR3 region has the DNA TGCGCCAGCAGCTTGGCTCCATCCTTCAAAGAGACCCAGTACTTC. It specifies CASSLAPSFKETQYF.

The genes are TRBV19 and TRBJ2-5; 9 bases align to TRBD1. This CDR3 contains 15 residues. The germline gives CDR1 LNHDA, CDR2 SQIVND (reference sequence). V was clipped by 4 bases and J by 1 base; unmatched bases: 4. In nucleotides, the CDR3 is TGTGCCAGTAGTAAGGGACAGGGAGTCCAAGAGACCCAGTACTTC. Translation: CASSKGQGVQETQYF.

V usage is TRBV4-3 and J usage is TRBJ1-2; D uncertain. Between the trimmed V and J ends, which lost 0 bases and 1 base, there was a span of 9 bases. Per germline, CDR1 LGHNA and CDR2 YSLEER. The CDR3 is 15 amino acids. CDR3 bases: TGCGCCAGCAGCCAAGATGTTCGGGGTAACTATGGCTACACCTTC. Translating gives CASSQDVRGNYGYTF.

The gene calls are TRBV11-2 and TRBJ2-7; maybe TRBD1 (5 bases). Germline CDR1 is SGHAT and CDR2 is FQNNGV. Trimming pared 5 bases from V and 3 bases from J, leaving 20 bases between. This CDR3 is built from 16 residues. Written as DNA, the CDR3 is TGTGCCAGCAGCGTATCAGACAGTGTCAACGGCTACGAGCAGTACTTC. This sequence encodes CASSVSDSVNGYEQYF.

V gene TRBV24-1 combines with J gene TRBJ2-1; 12 nucleotides match TRBD1. This CDR3 has 15 amino acids. CDR1 is KGHDR, CDR2 SFDVKD, per germline. With V trimmed by 6 bases and J by 8 bases, 7 bases remained unmatched. CDR3 protein: CATSQPGQGAYEQFF. CDR3 nucleotide sequence: TGTGCCACCAGTCAACCGGGACAGGGGGCCTATGAGCAGTTCTTC.

The chain recombines TRBV20-1 with TRBJ2-1, with a possible D match to TRBD2 (6 bases). Trimming removed 3 bases from V and 9 bases from J, with 9 bases in between. CDR1 DFQATT and CDR2 SNEGSKA come from the germline V gene (reference sequence). The CDR3 length is 11 residues. The CDR3 reads CSASGDSEQFF. For the CDR3, the DNA is TGCAGTGCTAGCGGGGACTCTGAGCAGTTCTTC.

This chain links TRBV4-3 with TRBJ2-1; D perhaps matches TRBD1 (6 bases). CDR1 is LGHNA and CDR2 is YSLEER in the germline V gene. Trimming left V 0 bases short and J 4 bases short, with 16 bases between. This CDR3 region has 17 residues. The chain's CDR3 is CASSQDLGARAYNEQFF. The CDR3 region has the DNA TGCGCCAGCAGCCAAGATTTGGGGGCGAGAGCGTACAATGAGCAGTTCTTC.

V is TRBV5-6 and J is TRBJ1-1; tentatively, D is TRBD1 (5 bases). V was clipped by 2 bases and J by 0 bases, with 11 bases between them. Germline loops: CDR1 SGHDT, CDR2 YYEEEE. CDR3 length: 15 residues. Here the CDR3 DNA reads TGTGCCAGCAGCTTTGGGGGGTATTTGAACACTGAAGCTTTCTTT. Translating gives CASSFGGYLNTEAFF.

V is TRBV28 and J is TRBJ1-2; TRBD1 might be the D (5 bases). Between the trimmed V and J ends, which lost 5 bases and 8 bases, there was a span of 18 bases. The CDR3 totals 14 residues. In germline, CDR1 is MDHEN, CDR2 SYDVKM. The CDR3 coding sequence is TGTGCCAGCAGTGAGGGCACAGGACTCGGAGGCTACACCTTC. This encodes CASSEGTGLGGYTF.

The gene calls are TRBV6-1 and TRBJ2-1; D is possibly TRBD2 (6 bases). Trimming stripped 1 base from V and 5 bases from J, with 18 bases between. Looked up from germline, CDR1 is MNHNS and CDR2 is SASEGT. The CDR3 has 17 residues. Written as DNA, the CDR3 is TGTGCCAGCAGTGAAGAGGTGTTGATAGCGGCCAACAATGAGCAGTTCTTC. Its protein is CASSEEVLIAANNEQFF.

The rearrangement links TRBV5-1 to TRBJ2-2; the D is unclear. Germline V gene lookup returns CDR1 SGHRS and CDR2 YFSETQ. V lost 0 bases to trimming and J lost 0 bases, with 9 bases between them. The CDR3 loop spans 16 amino acids. The CDR3 here is CASSLGLSTNTGELFF. As DNA, the CDR3 is TGCGCCAGCAGCTTGGGGCTGTCCACGAACACCGGGGAGCTGTTTTTT.

The chain links TRBV5-8 to TRBJ2-3, with 11 bases fitting TRBD2. Germline CDR1 reads SGHTS; CDR2 reads YDEGEE. The CDR3 is 15 amino acids. The trim removed 1 base at V and 6 bases at J, leaving 4 bases unmatched. CDR3 in DNA: TGTGCCAGCAGCTTGCTACTAGCGGGAGACGATACGCAGTATTTT. It encodes CASSLLLAGDDTQYF.

The genes are TRBV7-2 and TRBJ1-5; D gene ambiguous. Trimming stripped 4 bases from V and 5 bases from J, with 9 bases between. Germline V lookup: CDR1 SGHTA, CDR2 FQGNSA. This CDR3 spans 13 amino acids. DNA of the CDR3: TGTGCCAGCAGCTACCGACTGGATCAGCCCCAGCATTTT. This translates into CASSYRLDQPQHF.

V and J are TRBV6-2 or TRBV6-3 and TRBJ2-7, with a weak D call TRBD1 (6 bases). Germline-derived CDR1 and CDR2 are MNHEY and SVGEGT. This CDR3 has 15 amino acids. Trimming took 2 bases from V and 3 from J, leaving 14 bases between them. CDR3 sequence reads: CASSYGGQGYYEQYF. CDR3 bases: TGTGCCAGCAGTTACGGCGGGCAGGGGTACTACGAGCAGTACTTC.

The chain has TRBV21-1 and TRBJ2-2; TRBD1, the D gene given by the table, was not confirmed from the DNA. TRBV21-1 corresponds to a pseudogene. The CDR3 runs 18 residues. The CDR3 coding sequence is TGTGCCAGCAGTTCAAAGTCCCCGACGGGACAAGAGGACGGGGAGCTGTTTTTT. Residues: CASSSKSPTGQEDGELFF.

The gene calls are TRBV27 and TRBJ2-3; the match to TRBD1 covers 9 bases. From germline, CDR1 is MNHEY and CDR2 SMNVEV (reference sequence). Trimming at V came to 5 bases and at J to 3 bases, leaving 9 bases not matched to a gene. The CDR3 runs 16 residues. CDR3 region: CASSTQTGGRTDTQYF. The CDR3 DNA reads as TGTGCCAGCAGTACACAAACAGGGGGCAGGACAGATACGCAGTATTTT.

J is TRBJ2-1 and V is TRBV7-9, with TRBD2 matching over 9 bases. J was trimmed by 3 bases and V by 1 base; bases with no gene match: 1. The germline CDR1 and CDR2 sequences are SEHNR and FQNEAQ (reference sequence). The CDR3 is 15 amino acids. In DNA, the CDR3 is TGTGCCAGCAGCTTAGGACTAGCGGTCTACAATGAGCAGTTCTTC. Amino acids: CASSLGLAVYNEQFF.

The rearrangement joins TRBV2 to TRBJ2-1; D is possibly TRBD2 (6 bases). CDR3 length equals 14 residues. Trimming took off 8 bases at V and 2 bases at J, with 13 bases between the two ends. Per germline, CDR1 SNHLY and CDR2 FYNNEI. CDR3 sequence reads: CASDRDSAYNEQFF. In DNA form, the CDR3 reads TGTGCCAGCGACCGGGACTCGGCCTACAATGAGCAGTTCTTC.

This chain joins TRBV18 and TRBJ2-5, with D perhaps TRBD1 (6 bases). Looked up from germline, CDR1 is KGHSH and CDR2 is LQKENI. V lost 0 bases and J 5 bases, leaving 16 bases between the germline ends. The CDR3 covers 16 residues. CDR3 coding DNA: TGTGCCAGCTCACCACCGGGGGCTACAGGGTCCGAGACCCAGTACTTC. It is translated as CASSPPGATGSETQYF.

This clone appeared a few times. The genes are TRBV7-2 and TRBJ2-1, with 9 bases that match TRBD2. Looked up from germline, CDR1 is SGHTA and CDR2 is FQGNSA. This CDR3 has 15 amino acids. Trimming cost V 5 bases and J 7 bases; bases outside gene matches: 9. The CDR3 sequence: CASSLGTSGFNEQFF. For the CDR3, the DNA is TGTGCCAGCAGCCTCGGTACTAGCGGGTTTAATGAGCAGTTCTTC.

The chain is built from TRBV3-1 (or the pseudogene TRBV3-2) and TRBJ2-3; D is possibly TRBD1 or TRBD2 (6 bases each). Trimming shortened V by 3 bases and J by 4 bases, and 17 bases separated the two germline ends. Germline CDR1 reads LGHDT; CDR2 reads YNNKEL (reference sequence). The CDR3 contains 16 residues. CDR3 amino acids: CASSQGTIGGPDTQYF. For the CDR3, the DNA is TGTGCCAGCAGCCAGGGGACCATCGGGGGCCCAGATACGCAGTATTTT.

The gene calls are TRBV2 and TRBJ2-6; D is perhaps TRBD1 or TRBD2 (5 bases each). V was shortened by 4 bases and J by 0 bases, with 7 bases between the two germline ends. The CDR3 has 15 amino acids. Germline V lookup: CDR1 SNHLY, CDR2 FYNNEI. The DNA of the CDR3 is TGTGCCAGCAGTGGGGGGTTCTCTGGGGCCAACGTCCTGACTTTC. Protein product: CASSGGFSGANVLTF.

The rearrangement links TRBV28 to TRBJ1-5, with 7 bases aligning to TRBD1. The CDR3 is 16 residues long. V dropped 5 bases and J dropped 4; count of bases not matched to a gene: 11. The germline V gene has CDR1 MDHEN and CDR2 SYDVKM. The CDR3 loop is CASSPFGAGGNQPQHF. The CDR3 DNA sequence: TGTGCCAGCAGTCCGTTTGGGGCAGGGGGGAATCAGCCCCAGCATTTT. Full variable domain (rest looked up from reference TRBV28 and TRBJ1-5): DVKVTQSSRYLVKRTGEKVFLECVQDMDHENMFWYRQDPGLGLRLIYFSYDVKMKEKGDIPEGYSVSREKKERFSLILESASTNQTSMYLCASSPFGAGGNQPQHFGDGTRLSIL.